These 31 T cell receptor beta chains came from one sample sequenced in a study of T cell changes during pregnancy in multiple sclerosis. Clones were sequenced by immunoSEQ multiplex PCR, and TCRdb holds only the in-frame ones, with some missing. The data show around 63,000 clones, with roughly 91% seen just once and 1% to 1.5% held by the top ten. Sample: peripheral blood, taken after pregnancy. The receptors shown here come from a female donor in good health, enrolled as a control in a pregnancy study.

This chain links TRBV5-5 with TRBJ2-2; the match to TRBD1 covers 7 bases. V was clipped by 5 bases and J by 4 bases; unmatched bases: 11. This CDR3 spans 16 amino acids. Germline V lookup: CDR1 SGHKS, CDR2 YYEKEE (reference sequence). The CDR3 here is CASSPETDRATGELFF. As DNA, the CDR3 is TGTGCCAGCAGTCCAGAAACCGACAGGGCCACCGGGGAGCTGTTTTTT.

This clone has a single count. CDR3 in amino acids: CASSRQLQNTEAFF. Here the CDR3 DNA reads TGTGCCAGCTCCCGACAGTTGCAGAACACTGAAGCTTTCTTT. The chain recombines TRBV18 with TRBJ1-1; possibly TRBD1 for D (5 bases). Germline-derived CDR1 and CDR2 are KGHSH and LQKENI. Deletions cut 6 bases from V and 1 base from J, with 12 bases between. The CDR3 runs 14 residues.

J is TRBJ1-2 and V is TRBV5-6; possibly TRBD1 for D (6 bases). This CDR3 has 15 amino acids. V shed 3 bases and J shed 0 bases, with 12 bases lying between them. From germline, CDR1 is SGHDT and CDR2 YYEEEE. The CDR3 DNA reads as TGTGCCAGCAGCTCCTGGGGGGGCTCTAACTATGGCTACACCTTC. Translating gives CASSSWGGSNYGYTF.

CDR3 nucleotides: TGCGCCAGCAGCGGGACTAGCGGGGGGACAGATACGCAGTATTTT. It encodes CASSGTSGGTDTQYF. The rearrangement links TRBV5-1 to TRBJ2-3; TRBD2 matches at 15 bases. The CDR3 length is 15 residues. In germline, CDR1 is SGHRS, CDR2 YFSETQ. The trim removed 4 bases at V and 3 bases at J, leaving 0 bases unmatched.

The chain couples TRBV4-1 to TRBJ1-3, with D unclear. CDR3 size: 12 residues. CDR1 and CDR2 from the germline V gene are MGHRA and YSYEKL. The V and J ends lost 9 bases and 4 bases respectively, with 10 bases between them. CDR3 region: CASKGGGNTIYF. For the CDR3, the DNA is TGCGCCAGTAAGGGCGGGGGAAACACCATATATTTT.

CDR3 DNA: TGTGCCAGTAGCGGACAGGTTGGGGAGCAGTACTTC. This gives the protein CASSGQVGEQYF. The V gene is TRBV19, the J gene TRBJ2-7; 7 bases line up with TRBD1. Germline V gene lookup returns CDR1 LNHDA and CDR2 SQIVND (reference sequence). The CDR3 has 12 amino acids. V dropped 6 bases and J dropped 7; count of bases not matched to a gene: 6.

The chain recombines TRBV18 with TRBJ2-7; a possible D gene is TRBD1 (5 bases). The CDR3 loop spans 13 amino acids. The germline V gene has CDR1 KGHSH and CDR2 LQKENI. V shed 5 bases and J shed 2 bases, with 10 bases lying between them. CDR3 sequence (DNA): TGTGCCAGCTCAGCCGACAGCCCCTACGAGCAGTACTTC. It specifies CASSADSPYEQYF. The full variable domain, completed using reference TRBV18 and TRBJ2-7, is NAGVMQNPRHLVRRRGQEARLRCSPMKGHSHVYWYRQLPEEGLKFMVYLQKENIIDESGMPKERFSAEFPKEGPSILRIQQVVRGDSAAYFCASSADSPYEQYFGPGTRLTVT.

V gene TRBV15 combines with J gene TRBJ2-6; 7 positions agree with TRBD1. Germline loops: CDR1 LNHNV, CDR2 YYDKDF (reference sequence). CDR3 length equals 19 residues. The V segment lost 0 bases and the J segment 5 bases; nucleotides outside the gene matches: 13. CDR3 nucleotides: TGTGCCACCAGCAGAGACCGGACAGGAAGATTTTCTCGGGCCAACGTCCTGACTTTC. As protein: CATSRDRTGRFSRANVLTF.

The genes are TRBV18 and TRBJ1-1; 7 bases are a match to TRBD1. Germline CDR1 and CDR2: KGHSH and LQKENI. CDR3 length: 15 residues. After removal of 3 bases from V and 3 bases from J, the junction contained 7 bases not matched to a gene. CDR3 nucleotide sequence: TGTGCCAGCTCACCTAGACAGGGCTCGCACACTGAAGCTTTCTTT. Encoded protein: CASSPRQGSHTEAFF.

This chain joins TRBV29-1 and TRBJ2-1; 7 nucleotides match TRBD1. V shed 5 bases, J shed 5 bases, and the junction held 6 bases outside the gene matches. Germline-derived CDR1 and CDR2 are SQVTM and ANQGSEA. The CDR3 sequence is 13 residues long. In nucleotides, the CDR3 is TGCAGCGTTTATACCGGGACAGACAATGAGCAGTTCTTC. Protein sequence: CSVYTGTDNEQFF.

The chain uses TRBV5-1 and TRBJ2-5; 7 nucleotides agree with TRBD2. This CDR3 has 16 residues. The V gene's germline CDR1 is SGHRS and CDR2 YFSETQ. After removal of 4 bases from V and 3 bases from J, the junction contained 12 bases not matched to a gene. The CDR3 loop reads CASSRPGGAGEETQYF. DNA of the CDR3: TGCGCCAGCAGCCGCCCCGGCGGGGCGGGGGAAGAGACCCAGTACTTC.

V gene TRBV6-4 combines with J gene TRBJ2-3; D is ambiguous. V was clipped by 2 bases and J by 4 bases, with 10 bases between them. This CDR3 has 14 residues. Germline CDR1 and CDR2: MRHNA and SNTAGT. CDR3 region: CASSDPPQSDTQYF. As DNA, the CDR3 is TGTGCCAGCAGTGACCCCCCACAATCAGATACGCAGTATTTT.

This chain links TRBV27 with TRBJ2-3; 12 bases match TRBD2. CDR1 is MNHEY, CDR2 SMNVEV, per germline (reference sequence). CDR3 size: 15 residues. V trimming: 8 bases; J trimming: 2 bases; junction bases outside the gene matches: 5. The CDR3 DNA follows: TGTGCCAGCTTCCGACTAGCGGGGGCCACAGATACGCAGTATTTT. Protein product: CASFRLAGATDTQYF.

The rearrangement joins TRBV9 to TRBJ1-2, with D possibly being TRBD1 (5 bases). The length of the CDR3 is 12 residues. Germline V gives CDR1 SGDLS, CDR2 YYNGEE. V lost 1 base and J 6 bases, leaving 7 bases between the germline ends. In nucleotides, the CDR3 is TGTGCCAGCAGCGTATTAGGGGATGGCTACACCTTC. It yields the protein CASSVLGDGYTF.

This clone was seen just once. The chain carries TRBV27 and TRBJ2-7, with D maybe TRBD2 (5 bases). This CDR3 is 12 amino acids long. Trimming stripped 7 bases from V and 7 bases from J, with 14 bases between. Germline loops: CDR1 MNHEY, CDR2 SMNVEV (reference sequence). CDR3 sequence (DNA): TGTGCCAGCAATACCAGAGGGCAGGAGCAGTACTTC. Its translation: CASNTRGQEQYF.

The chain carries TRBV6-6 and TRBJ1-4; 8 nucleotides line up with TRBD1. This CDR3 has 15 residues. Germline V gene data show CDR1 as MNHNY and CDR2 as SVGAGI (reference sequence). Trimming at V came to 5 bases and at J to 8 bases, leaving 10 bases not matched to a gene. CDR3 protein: CASSLSGTGSEKLFF. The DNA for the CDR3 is TGTGCCAGCAGTCTCTCCGGGACAGGCTCGGAAAAACTGTTTTTT.

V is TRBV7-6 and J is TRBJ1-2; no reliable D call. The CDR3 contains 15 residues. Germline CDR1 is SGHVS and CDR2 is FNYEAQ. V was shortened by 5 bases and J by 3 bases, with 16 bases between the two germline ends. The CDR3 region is CASSRGPGVDYGYTF. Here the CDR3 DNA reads TGTGCCAGCAGCCGAGGTCCGGGTGTCGACTATGGCTACACCTTC.

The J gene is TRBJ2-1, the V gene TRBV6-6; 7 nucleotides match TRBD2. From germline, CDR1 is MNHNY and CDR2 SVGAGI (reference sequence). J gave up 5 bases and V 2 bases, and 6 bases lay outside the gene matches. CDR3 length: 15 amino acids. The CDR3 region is CASSYSGAWNNEQFF. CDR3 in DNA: TGTGCCAGCAGTTACAGCGGGGCCTGGAACAATGAGCAGTTCTTC.

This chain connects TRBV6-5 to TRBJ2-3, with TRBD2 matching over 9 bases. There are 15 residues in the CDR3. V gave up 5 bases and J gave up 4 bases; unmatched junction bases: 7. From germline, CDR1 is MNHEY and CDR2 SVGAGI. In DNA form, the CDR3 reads TGTGCCAGCAGTAGCGGGGGGCTGGGGGCAGATACGCAGTATTTT. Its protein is CASSSGGLGADTQYF.

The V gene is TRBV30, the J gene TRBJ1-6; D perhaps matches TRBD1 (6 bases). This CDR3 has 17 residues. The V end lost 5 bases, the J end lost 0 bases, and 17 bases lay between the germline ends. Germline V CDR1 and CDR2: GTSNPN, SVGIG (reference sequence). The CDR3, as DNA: TGTGCCTGGGCCCGGGACACCCCGAGCTCCTATAATTCACCCCTCCACTTT. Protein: CAWARDTPSSYNSPLHF.

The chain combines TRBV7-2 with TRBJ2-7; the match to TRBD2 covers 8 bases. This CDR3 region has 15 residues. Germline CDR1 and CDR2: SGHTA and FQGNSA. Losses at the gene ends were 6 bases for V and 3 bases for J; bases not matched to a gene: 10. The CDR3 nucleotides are TGTGCCAGCAGTTCCGGCGGGGGGCCCGTCTACGAGCAGTACTTC. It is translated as CASSSGGGPVYEQYF.

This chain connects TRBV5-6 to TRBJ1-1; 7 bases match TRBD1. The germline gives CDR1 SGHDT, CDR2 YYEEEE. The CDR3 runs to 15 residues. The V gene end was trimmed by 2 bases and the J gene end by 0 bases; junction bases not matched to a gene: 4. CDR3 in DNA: TGTGCCAGCAGCTTAACGGGACAGTTGAACACTGAAGCTTTCTTT. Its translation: CASSLTGQLNTEAFF.

CDR3 coding DNA: TGTGCCAGCTCACAATCCTCGACAGCTTATTCACCCCTCCACTTT. Translation gives CASSQSSTAYSPLHF. The chain recombines TRBV18 with TRBJ1-6; TRBD1 is a possible D gene (5 bases). V dropped 4 bases and J dropped 8 bases, with 15 bases sitting between them. From germline, CDR1 is KGHSH and CDR2 LQKENI. The CDR3 has 15 amino acids.

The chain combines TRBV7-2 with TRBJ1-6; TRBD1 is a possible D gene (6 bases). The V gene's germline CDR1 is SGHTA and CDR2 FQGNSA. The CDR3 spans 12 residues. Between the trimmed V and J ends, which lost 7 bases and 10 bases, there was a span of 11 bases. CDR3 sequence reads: CASNREGSPLHF. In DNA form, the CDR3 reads TGTGCCAGCAACAGGGAGGGGTCACCCCTCCACTTT. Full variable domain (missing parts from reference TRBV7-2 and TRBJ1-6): GAGVSQSPSNKVTEKGKDVELRCDPISGHTALYWYRQSLGQGLEFLIYFQGNSAPDKSGLPSDRFSAERTGGSVSTLTIQRTQQEDSAVYLCASNREGSPLHFGNGTRLTVT.

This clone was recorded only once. CDR3 residues: CASSFRDTSGNTIYF. For the CDR3, the DNA is TGTGCCAGCAGCTTTCGGGACACCTCTGGAAACACCATATATTTT. The J gene is TRBJ1-3, the V gene TRBV7-9; TRBD1 is a possible D gene (6 bases). The CDR3 has 15 amino acids. V lost 3 bases to trimming and J lost 0 bases, with 9 bases between them. Germline V lookup: CDR1 SEHNR, CDR2 FQNEAQ (reference sequence).

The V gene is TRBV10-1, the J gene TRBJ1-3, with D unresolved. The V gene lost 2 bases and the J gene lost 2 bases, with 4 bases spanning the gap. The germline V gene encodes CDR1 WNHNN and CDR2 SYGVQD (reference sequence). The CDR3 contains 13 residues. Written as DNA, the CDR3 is TGCGCCAGCAGTGAGGGAGCTGGAAACACCATATATTTT. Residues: CASSEGAGNTIYF.

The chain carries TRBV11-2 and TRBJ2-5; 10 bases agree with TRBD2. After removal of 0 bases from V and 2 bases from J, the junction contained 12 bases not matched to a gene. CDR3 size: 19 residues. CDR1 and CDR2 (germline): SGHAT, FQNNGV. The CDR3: CASSLDREGAGGFQETQYF. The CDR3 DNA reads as TGTGCCAGCAGCTTAGATCGAGAGGGAGCGGGGGGGTTTCAAGAGACCCAGTACTTC.

In DNA, the CDR3 is TGTGCCAGCAGCTTAGATTACAGGGACTCCTACGAGCAGTACTTC. Protein sequence: CASSLDYRDSYEQYF. The rearrangement links TRBV11-3 to TRBJ2-7, with a tentative D call TRBD1 (6 bases). From germline, CDR1 is SGHNT and CDR2 YENEEA. The CDR3 sequence is 15 residues long. Between the trimmed V and J ends, which lost 0 bases and 0 bases, there was a span of 9 bases.

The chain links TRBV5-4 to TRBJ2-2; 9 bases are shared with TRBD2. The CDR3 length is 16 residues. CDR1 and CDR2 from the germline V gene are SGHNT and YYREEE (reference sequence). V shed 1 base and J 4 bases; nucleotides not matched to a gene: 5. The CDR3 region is CASSLNSAGGTGELFF. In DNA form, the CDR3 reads TGTGCCAGCAGCTTGAATTCAGCGGGGGGCACCGGGGAGCTGTTTTTT.

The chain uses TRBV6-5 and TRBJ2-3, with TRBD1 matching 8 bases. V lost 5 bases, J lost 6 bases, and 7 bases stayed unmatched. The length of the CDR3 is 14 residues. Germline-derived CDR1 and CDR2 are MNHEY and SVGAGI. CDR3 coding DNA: TGTGCCAGCAGTCCCGGGACAGGACCCGATACGCAGTATTTT. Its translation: CASSPGTGPDTQYF.

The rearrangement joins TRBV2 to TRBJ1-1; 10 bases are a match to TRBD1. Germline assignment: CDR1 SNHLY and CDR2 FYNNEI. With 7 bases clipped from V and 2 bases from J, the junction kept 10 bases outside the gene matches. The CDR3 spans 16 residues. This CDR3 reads CASNRDRGSTNTEAFF. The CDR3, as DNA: TGTGCCAGCAATCGGGACAGGGGATCAACTAACACTGAAGCTTTCTTT. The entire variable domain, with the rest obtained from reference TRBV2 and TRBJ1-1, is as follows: EPEVTQTPSHQVTQMGQEVILRCVPISNHLYFYWYRQILGQKVEFLVSFYNNEISEKSEIFDDQFSVERPDGSNFTLKIRSTKLEDSAMYFCASNRDRGSTNTEAFFGQGTRLTVV.